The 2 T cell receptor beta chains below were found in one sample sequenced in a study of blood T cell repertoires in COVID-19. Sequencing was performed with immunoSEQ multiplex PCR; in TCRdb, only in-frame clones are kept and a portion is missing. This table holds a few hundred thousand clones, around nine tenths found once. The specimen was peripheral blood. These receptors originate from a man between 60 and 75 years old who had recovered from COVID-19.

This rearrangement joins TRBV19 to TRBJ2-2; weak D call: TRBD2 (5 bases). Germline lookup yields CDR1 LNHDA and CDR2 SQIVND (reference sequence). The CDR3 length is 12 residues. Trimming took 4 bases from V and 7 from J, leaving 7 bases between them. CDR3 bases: TGTGCCAGTAGTAGGGAGCTCGGGGAGCTGTTTTTT. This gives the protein CASSRELGELFF.

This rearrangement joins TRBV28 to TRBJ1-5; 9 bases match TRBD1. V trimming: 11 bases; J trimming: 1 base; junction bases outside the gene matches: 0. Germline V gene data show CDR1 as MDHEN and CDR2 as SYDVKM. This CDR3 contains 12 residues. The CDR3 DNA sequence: TGTGCCGGACAGGGGAGCAATCAGCCCCAGCATTTT. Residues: CAGQGSNQPQHF.